These T cell receptor beta chains were read from a single sample in a study of OX40 agonist ivuxolimab in advanced cancers. The protocol was immunoSEQ multiplex PCR, while the TCRdb copy is restricted to in-frame clones and leaves out a portion. The sample contains about 28,000 clones, 86% of which appear only once. This specimen consisted of CD4+ or CD8+ T cells sorted from blood, obtained in a trial of the OX40 agonist ivuxolimab. The origin of the receptors is an adult with an advanced solid tumor such as melanoma, head and neck, liver or kidney cancer. The CDR3 runs from the conserved cysteine through the conserved F or W. Fields, in order: CDR3 length, V gene, J gene, D gene, CDR3 DNA, CDR3 protein. D genes are given only for firm matches.

15	TRBV5-6	TRBJ1-1	.	TGTGCCAGCAGCCTGGGCACGTGGGTGAACACTGAAGCTTTCTTT	CASSLGTWVNTEAFF
13	TRBV19	TRBJ2-1	.	TGTGCCAGTAGTATTGGCCAGGACAATGAGCAGTTCTTC	CASSIGQDNEQFF
15	TRBV9	TRBJ2-7	TRBD2	TGTGCCAGCAGCGTAGACAGCGGGAGCGCCTACGAGCAGTACTTC	CASSVDSGSAYEQYF
15	TRBV19	TRBJ2-3	.	TGTGCCAGTAGTGGTCCGAGCTCTAGCACAGATACGCAGTATTTT	CASSGPSSSTDTQYF
15	TRBV5-1	TRBJ2-7	TRBD2	TGCGCCAGCAGCGGGGAGCGGGAGTTGTTAGACGAGCAGTACTTC	CASSGERELLDEQYF
11	TRBV7-9	TRBJ2-7	.	TGTGCCAGCAGCGGGACTTACGAGCAGTACTTC	CASSGTYEQYF
15	TRBV7-9	TRBJ2-7	.	TGTGCCAGCAGCCGGGCCGGGACATTATCCTACGAGCAGTACTTC	CASSRAGTLSYEQYF
14	TRBV28	TRBJ1-5	TRBD1	TGTGCCAGCTTGGGACAGGGGTATAGCCAGCCCCAGCATTTT	CASLGQGYSQPQHF
16	TRBV4-1	TRBJ2-5	.	TGCGCCAGCAGCCAAGAAGCTACTAGCAGACAAGAGACCCAGTACTTC	CASSQEATSRQETQYF
14	TRBV28	TRBJ2-1	TRBD2	TGTGCCAGCACTCTTATAGCGGGAGGCGACGAGCAGTTCTTC	CASTLIAGGDEQFF
16	TRBV18	TRBJ2-6	.	TGTGCCAGCTCACCATTGTCACTCTCTGGGGCCAACGTCCTGACTTTC	CASSPLSLSGANVLTF
14	TRBV28	TRBJ1-2	.	TGTGCCAGCAGTTTATCGTTTGGGGTCGATGGCTACACCTTC	CASSLSFGVDGYTF
16	TRBV7-6	TRBJ1-1	.	TGTGCCAGCAGCTTAAAGACAGCACTTTCGAACACTGAAGCTTTCTTT	CASSLKTALSNTEAFF
15	TRBV27	TRBJ2-1	TRBD2	TGTGCCAGCAGTTTATTCGGCGGGAGCTACAATGAGCAGTTCTTC	CASSLFGGSYNEQFF